This is a list of T cell receptor beta chains from one sample in a study of blood T cell repertoires in COVID-19. Some clones are missing from TCRdb's copy, which holds only in-frame ones; the method was immunoSEQ multiplex PCR. The table shows around 180,000 clones, with 80% to 90% occurring only once. The material sequenced was peripheral blood. These TCRs come from a human donor with active or convalescent COVID-19. The donor label of this sample is uncertain. The CDR3 runs from the conserved cysteine through the conserved F or W. Fields, in order: J gene, D gene, clone size, V gene, CDR3 DNA, CDR3 protein. D genes are given only for firm matches. A clone size is listed for some rows: how often the clone was seen (once, few, many), or a class if it is expanded.

TRBJ2-4,.,.,TRBV6-6,TGTGCCAGCAGTTACGTCCAGGGGACCAAAAACATTCAGTACTTC,CASSYVQGTKNIQYF
TRBJ2-1,TRBD2,few,TRBV5-1,TGCGCCAGCCTTGACGGACTAGCCGGTTTGAGTGAGCAGTTCTTC,CASLDGLAGLSEQFF
TRBJ2-3,TRBD2,.,TRBV9,TGTGCCAGCAGCAAATTGGGGAGCGGGAGTTCCGATACGCAGTATTTT,CASSKLGSGSSDTQYF
TRBJ1-1,TRBD1,.,TRBV7-2,TGTGCCAGCAGCTTACAGGGGGCGATCGCTGAAGCTTTCTTT,CASSLQGAIAEAFF
TRBJ2-2,.,.,TRBV5-1,TGCGCCAGCAGCTTGACGGGGGGCGCGGACACCGGGGAGCTGTTTTTT,CASSLTGGADTGELFF
TRBJ1-4,.,.,TRBV2,TGTGCCAGCCGAGGAACGTGGACTGGAAAACTGTTTTTT,CASRGTWTGKLFF
TRBJ2-2,.,once,TRBV29-1,TGCAGCGGACAGGTCACGAACACCGGGGAGCTGTTTTTT,CSGQVTNTGELFF
TRBJ1-2,TRBD1,.,TRBV13,TGTGCCAGCAGCCAGGACAGGGGGCGCCAGGGCTACACCTTC,CASSQDRGRQGYTF
TRBJ2-7,.,.,TRBV6-1,TGTGCCAGCAGTGAAGACCCGGGGAAGTGCTTC,CASSEDPGKCF
TRBJ1-5,TRBD1,.,TRBV28,TGTGCCAGCAGTCCCTACGACAGGGAGGCCCAGCATTTT,CASSPYDREAQHF
TRBJ1-2,.,.,TRBV7-6,TGTGCCAGCAGCTTAGCGCTAAACTATGGCTACACCTTC,CASSLALNYGYTF
TRBJ2-3,TRBD2,.,TRBV7-3,TGTGCCAGCAGCAAAGTACTAGCGGGAGCAGATACGCAGTATTTT,CASSKVLAGADTQYF
TRBJ2-1,TRBD1,once,TRBV28,TGTGCCAGCAGGGGACAGGGGTTCAGGGACAATGAGCAGTTCTTC,CASRGQGFRDNEQFF
TRBJ2-3,TRBD2,once,TRBV13,TGTGCCAGCAGCTTAGTTCTAGCGGGAGGGTCTACTAGCACAGATACGCAGTATTTT,CASSLVLAGGSTSTDTQYF
TRBJ2-2,.,.,TRBV27,TGTGCCAGCAGTATGCTAGGGGCTGGGGAGCTGTTTTTT,CASSMLGAGELFF
TRBJ2-5,TRBD2,.,TRBV6-5,TGTGCCAGCGAACTAGCGGGAGGGGGAGAGACCCAGTACTTC,CASELAGGGETQYF
TRBJ1-1,.,.,TRBV30,TGTGCCTGGAGTGTACCGGGGACATGGGGCACTGAAGCTTTCTTT,CAWSVPGTWGTEAFF
TRBJ2-7,.,.,TRBV5-1,TGCGCCAGCAGCTCCGGGGAGACTGTAGCCTACGAGCAGTACTTC,CASSSGETVAYEQYF
TRBJ1-3,TRBD1,.,TRBV4-2,TGTGCCAGCAGCCAAGATTCCGGGACAGGGTCAGGAAACACCATATATTTT,CASSQDSGTGSGNTIYF
TRBJ1-2,TRBD1,.,TRBV5-1,TGCGCCAGCAGACGTACAGGGGAAATGTATGGCTACACCTTC,CASRRTGEMYGYTF
TRBJ1-5,.,.,TRBV7-2,TGTGCCAGCAGCTTGGAGCGGGATCAGCCCCAGCATTTT,CASSLERDQPQHF
TRBJ1-4,TRBD1,.,TRBV27,TGTGCCAGCAGTTTACAGGGGGGTGAAAAACTGTTTTTT,CASSLQGGEKLFF
TRBJ2-5,.,.,TRBV30,TGTGCCTGGAGTGGCACTGGGACCCAGTACTTC,CAWSGTGTQYF
TRBJ2-3,.,.,TRBV9,TGTGCCAGCAGCGTACCGCGGGATACGCAGTATTTT,CASSVPRDTQYF
TRBJ1-4,.,.,TRBV28,TGTGCCACCAGGGACACTGAAACAACTAATGAAAAACTGTTTTTT,CATRDTETTNEKLFF
TRBJ1-2,.,once,TRBV28,TGTGCCAGCAGCGCGGGGGGGGTTGTCTATGGCTACACCTTC,CASSAGGVVYGYTF
TRBJ2-5,TRBD2,.,TRBV9,TGTGCCAGCAGCGTAGTCGGGGGGGTTGGAGAGACCCAGTACTTC,CASSVVGGVGETQYF
TRBJ1-6,.,once,TRBV30,TGTGCCTCCCCTGAGGGCTACTCCTATAATTCACCCCTCCACTTT,CASPEGYSYNSPLHF
TRBJ1-4,TRBD1,.,TRBV28,TGTGCCAGCAGTTCGACAGGGAGGCGGGAAAAACTGTTTTTT,CASSSTGRREKLFF
TRBJ2-3,TRBD2,.,TRBV24-1,TGTGCCACCACTAGCGGTTACACAGATACGCAGTATTTT,CATTSGYTDTQYF
TRBJ2-7,.,.,TRBV29-1,TGCAGCGTTGAAGCTGGGAGTGGCTACGAGCAGTACTTC,CSVEAGSGYEQYF
TRBJ2-3,.,few,TRBV7-9,TGTGCCAGCAGCTATGACACCACAGATACGCAGTATTTT,CASSYDTTDTQYF
TRBJ2-3,.,.,TRBV7-3,TGTGCCAGCAGCTCAGGGGTCGGAGCTCCCACAGATACGCAGTATTTT,CASSSGVGAPTDTQYF
TRBJ1-6,.,once,TRBV6-5,TGTGCCAGCAGCGCTGGACTGGGGAATTCACCCCTCCACTTT,CASSAGLGNSPLHF
TRBJ1-3,.,.,TRBV10-1,TGCGCCAGCAGTGGATCGGGGAACACCATATATTTT,CASSGSGNTIYF
TRBJ1-1,.,.,TRBV15,TGTGCCACCAGCAACGGGGGGCATAACACTGAAGCTTTCTTT,CATSNGGHNTEAFF
TRBJ2-1,.,.,TRBV3-1/TRBV3-2,TGTGCCAGCAGCTCTTCCAATGAGCAGTTCTTC,CASSSSNEQFF
TRBJ1-3,TRBD1,.,TRBV5-1,TGCGCCAGCAGCCTCACCTTACCGGGACAGGGTGGAAACACCATATATTTT,CASSLTLPGQGGNTIYF
TRBJ2-1,TRBD2,once,TRBV9,TGTGCCAGCAGCGTTTCCGCGGGACTAGCGGGAGGTGAGCAGTTCTTC,CASSVSAGLAGGEQFF
TRBJ2-3,TRBD2,many,TRBV18,TGTGCCAGCTCACCCCGACTAGCGGGAGATCTAGATACGCAGTATTTT,CASSPRLAGDLDTQYF
TRBJ1-2,.,.,TRBV12-5,TGTGCTAGTGGTTCCGCTTTGGAGCCTCGAGGGGGCTACACCTTC,CASGSALEPRGGYTF
TRBJ2-7,TRBD2,.,TRBV7-2,TGTGCCAGCAGCTTGCAAGGGACTAGCTCCTACGAGCAGTACTTC,CASSLQGTSSYEQYF
TRBJ2-3,.,.,TRBV29-1,TGCAGCGTTGCGTGGGGGGGCACAGATACGCAGTATTTT,CSVAWGGTDTQYF
TRBJ2-3,.,.,TRBV3-1/TRBV3-2,TGTGCCAGCAGCCAAGCGCTAGCGCGCTCGATCACAGATACGCAGTATTTT,CASSQALARSITDTQYF
TRBJ2-1,TRBD1,.,TRBV5-1,TGCGCCAGCAGCATCGGACAGGGAAACAATGAGCAGTTCTTC,CASSIGQGNNEQFF
TRBJ1-5,.,.,TRBV18,TGTGCCAGCTCACCAGCGGGTTCCGGCCCCCAGCATTTT,CASSPAGSGPQHF
TRBJ1-3,TRBD1,.,TRBV30,TGTGCCTGGGAGACAGGGGTATCTGGAAACACCATATATTTT,CAWETGVSGNTIYF
TRBJ2-1,TRBD1,.,TRBV11-2,TGTGCCAGCAGCTTCAGGGGGAGCTCCTACAATGAGCAGTTCTTC,CASSFRGSSYNEQFF